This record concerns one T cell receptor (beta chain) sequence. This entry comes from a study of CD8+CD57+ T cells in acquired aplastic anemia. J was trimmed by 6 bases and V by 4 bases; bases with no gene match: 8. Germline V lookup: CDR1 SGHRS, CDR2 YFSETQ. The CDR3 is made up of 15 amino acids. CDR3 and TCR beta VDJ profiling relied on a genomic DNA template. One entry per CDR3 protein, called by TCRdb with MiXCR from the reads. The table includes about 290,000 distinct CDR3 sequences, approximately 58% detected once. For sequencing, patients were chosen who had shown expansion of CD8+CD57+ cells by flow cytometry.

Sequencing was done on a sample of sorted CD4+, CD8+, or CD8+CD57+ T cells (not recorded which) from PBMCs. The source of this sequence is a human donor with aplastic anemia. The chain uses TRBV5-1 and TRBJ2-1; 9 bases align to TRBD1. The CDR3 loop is CASSLRTGEINEQFF. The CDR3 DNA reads TGCGCCAGCAGCCTCAGGACAGGGGAGATCAATGAGCAGTTCTTC.